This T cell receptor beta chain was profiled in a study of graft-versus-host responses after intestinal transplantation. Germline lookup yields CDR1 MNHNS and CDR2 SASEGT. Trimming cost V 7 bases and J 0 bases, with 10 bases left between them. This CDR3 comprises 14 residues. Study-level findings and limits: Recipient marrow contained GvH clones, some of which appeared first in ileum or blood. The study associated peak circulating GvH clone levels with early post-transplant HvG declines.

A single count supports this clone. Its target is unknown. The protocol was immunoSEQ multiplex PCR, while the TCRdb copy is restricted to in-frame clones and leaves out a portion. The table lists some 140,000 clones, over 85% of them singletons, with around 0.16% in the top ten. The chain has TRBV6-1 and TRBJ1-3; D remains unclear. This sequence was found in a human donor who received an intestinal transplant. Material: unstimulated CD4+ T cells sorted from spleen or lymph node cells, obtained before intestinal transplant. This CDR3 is CASTVGNSGNTIYF. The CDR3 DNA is TGTGCCAGCACTGTTGGCAACTCTGGAAACACCATATATTTT.